The 18 T cell receptor beta chains below come from one sample, sequenced in a study of beta chain features in type 1 diabetes. Antigen specificity for these receptors is unknown. TCRB transcripts that were expressed got sequenced, as all of the isolated RNA had been reverse transcribed. TCRdb's copy holds only in-frame clones and misses some; the assay was immunoSEQ multiplex PCR. The sample consists of about 280,000 clones, roughly 15% of them appearing once. The study's findings and limits: There was a moderate but significant shortening of TCRB CDR3s in all four CD4+ subsets of Type 1 diabetes patients.

The material sequenced was naive CD4+ T cells from blood. Receptor source: a man between 18 and 35 years old with type 1 diabetes.

Remarks on this clone: The same CDR3 also results from other DNA sequences found in this sample. This chain connects TRBV2 to TRBJ1-5; possible D gene TRBD1, 5 bases. Germline assignment: CDR1 SNHLY and CDR2 FYNNEI. CDR3 length: 14 amino acids. With 3 bases removed from V and 0 bases from J, the gap between germline ends came to 6 bases. The CDR3 loop is CASSDRGSNQPQHF. The CDR3 nucleotides read TGTGCCAGCAGTGATAGGGGTAGCAATCAGCCCCAGCATTTT.

This clone was detected a few times. This chain links TRBV6-5 with TRBJ1-1; the match to TRBD1 covers 9 bases. The CDR3 is 15 amino acids. Germline V gene lookup returns CDR1 MNHEY and CDR2 SVGAGI. Losses at the gene ends were 5 bases for V and 1 base for J; bases not matched to a gene: 5. CDR3: CASSRAGQGNTEAFF. The DNA for the CDR3 is TGTGCCAGCAGTAGAGCGGGACAGGGGAACACTGAAGCTTTCTTT.

This clone was counted between two and nine times. The chain carries TRBV4-3 and TRBJ2-1, with D maybe TRBD2 (5 bases). This CDR3 has 15 residues. V was cut by 2 bases and J by 2 bases, with 10 bases left in between. Germline V lookup: CDR1 LGHNA, CDR2 YSLEER. The CDR3 nucleotides are TGCGCCAGCAGCCAACGGGGAGTCCCCTACAATGAGCAGTTCTTC. Amino acid sequence: CASSQRGVPYNEQFF.

In this sample, this clone turned up a few times. The chain employs TRBV5-4 and TRBJ1-6; 7 bases are a match to TRBD1. This CDR3 spans 14 amino acids. Per germline, CDR1 SGHNT and CDR2 YYREEE (reference sequence). The trim removed 3 bases at V and 13 bases at J, leaving 10 bases unmatched. The CDR3 sequence: CASSSGQLNPPLHF. In DNA form, the CDR3 reads TGTGCCAGCAGCTCGGGACAGCTAAATCCCCCCCTCCACTTT.

The gene calls are TRBV7-2 and TRBJ2-1, with 12 bases identical to TRBD2. V trimming: 3 bases; J trimming: 9 bases; junction bases outside the gene matches: 6. The length of the CDR3 is 15 residues. Per germline, CDR1 SGHTA and CDR2 FQGNSA. The CDR3 nucleotides are TGTGCCAGCAGCTTGAGGCTAGCGGGGGGGGGTGAGCAGTTCTTC. Translated: CASSLRLAGGGEQFF. Full variable domain (remainder filled in from reference TRBV7-2 and TRBJ2-1): GAGVSQSPSNKVTEKGKDVELRCDPISGHTALYWYRQSLGQGLEFLIYFQGNSAPDKSGLPSDRFSAERTGGSVSTLTIQRTQQEDSAVYLCASSLRLAGGGEQFFGPGTRLTVL.

This clone has a handful of counts. J is TRBJ1-2 and V is TRBV30; TRBD1 aligns across 7 bases. V trimming: 5 bases; J trimming: 8 bases; junction bases outside the gene matches: 11. Germline V gene data show CDR1 as GTSNPN and CDR2 as SVGIG (reference sequence). The CDR3 totals 13 residues. CDR3 residues: CAWGTEPFGGYTF. DNA of the CDR3: TGTGCCTGGGGGACAGAACCTTTTGGGGGCTACACCTTC.

This sequence joins TRBV19 and TRBJ2-3; 9 bases map to TRBD1. Germline CDR1 is LNHDA and CDR2 is SQIVND (reference sequence). This CDR3 is 15 amino acids long. The junction had 4 bases not matched to a gene; V was cut back by 5 bases and J by 1 base. The CDR3 DNA reads as TGTGCCAGTAGTCCGCGGACAGGGGGCACAGATACGCAGTATTTT. Translating gives CASSPRTGGTDTQYF.

This clone was detected a few times. The gene calls are TRBV20-1 and TRBJ1-2, with a weak D call TRBD1 (6 bases). Looked up from germline, CDR1 is DFQATT and CDR2 is SNEGSKA (reference sequence). Trimming cost V 6 bases and J 6 bases, with 8 bases left between them. The CDR3 totals 10 residues. In nucleotides, the CDR3 is TGCAGTGCGCGGACAGATGGCTACACCTTC. It codes for CSARTDGYTF.

The rearrangement joins TRBV14 to TRBJ2-4; TRBD1 aligns across 8 bases. The V gene end was trimmed by 3 bases and the J gene end by 4 bases; junction bases not matched to a gene: 8. CDR3 length: 16 amino acids. Germline-derived CDR1 and CDR2 are SGHDN and FVKESK. The CDR3 loop reads CASSQRTGIQKNIQYF. CDR3 in DNA: TGTGCCAGCAGCCAGCGGACAGGGATACAAAAAAACATTCAGTACTTC.

The chain has TRBV5-1 and TRBJ2-7; 13 bases line up with TRBD2. The germline V gene has CDR1 SGHRS and CDR2 YFSETQ. This CDR3 region has 17 residues. J gave up 1 base and V 4 bases, and 8 bases lay outside the gene matches. The CDR3 DNA follows: TGCGCCAGCAGCCATGGACTAGCGGGAGTCGATTCCTACGAGCAGTACTTC. Translated: CASSHGLAGVDSYEQYF.

The V call is TRBV2, the J call TRBJ2-3, with TRBD1 as a possible D gene (6 bases). The CDR3 length is 14 residues. Trimming took off 7 bases at V and 3 bases at J, with 14 bases between the two ends. Germline loops: CDR1 SNHLY, CDR2 FYNNEI. The CDR3 reads CASMVVQGTDTQYF. DNA for the CDR3: TGTGCCAGCATGGTCGTTCAGGGGACAGATACGCAGTATTTT.

This clone was seen more than once but under ten times. The chain uses TRBV5-1 and TRBJ2-5, with 9 bases identical to TRBD2. The CDR3 extends over 15 amino acids. The J segment lost 3 bases and the V segment lost 6 bases, leaving 9 bases of the junction unmatched. Germline V gene sequence: CDR1 SGHRS, CDR2 YFSETQ. The CDR3 bases are TGCGCCAGCACCCAGGAGGTAGCGGGGGAAGAGACCCAGTACTTC. It yields the protein CASTQEVAGEETQYF.

This clone showed up just a few times. V gene TRBV15 combines with J gene TRBJ1-2, with TRBD1 identical over 10 bases. The CDR3 spans 14 residues. The V gene's germline CDR1 is LNHNV and CDR2 YYDKDF (reference sequence). J gave up 7 bases and V 1 base, and 3 bases lay outside the gene matches. Here the CDR3 DNA reads TGTGCCACCAGCAGAGGACAGGGGGCGCGTGGCTACACCTTC. Translated: CATSRGQGARGYTF.

This sequence joins TRBV30 and TRBJ1-1; D is unclear. The V end lost 2 bases, the J end lost 2 bases, and 12 bases lay between the germline ends. The CDR3 contains 14 residues. Germline lookup yields CDR1 GTSNPN and CDR2 SVGIG (reference sequence). The CDR3, as DNA: TGTGCCTGGAGTCCAGACATCCTTAACACTGAAGCTTTCTTT. Translation: CAWSPDILNTEAFF. The full variable domain, with the rest looked up from reference TRBV30 and TRBJ1-1, is SQTIHQWPATLVQPVGSPLSLECTVEGTSNPNLYWYRQAAGRGLQLLFYSVGIGQISSEVPQNLSASRPQDRQFILSSKKLLLSDSGFYLCAWSPDILNTEAFFGQGTRLTVV.

This clone occurred a few times. The J gene is TRBJ1-1, the V gene TRBV4-3, with D perhaps TRBD1 (5 bases). The V end was cut by 4 bases, the J end by 2 bases, with 17 bases between. CDR1 is LGHNA and CDR2 is YSLEER in the germline V gene. This CDR3 comprises 16 residues. The CDR3 loop reads CASSRLPQGLNTEAFF. The CDR3 DNA reads TGCGCCAGCAGCCGCCTCCCCCAGGGCTTAAACACTGAAGCTTTCTTT.

V gene TRBV15 combines with J gene TRBJ2-5; TRBD1 matches 7 bases. CDR1 and CDR2 from the germline V gene are LNHNV and YYDKDF (reference sequence). Trimming at V came to 5 bases and at J to 2 bases, leaving 11 bases not matched to a gene. The CDR3 extends over 16 amino acids. This chain's CDR3 is CATSPLLPGQQETQYF. The CDR3 DNA reads as TGTGCCACCAGCCCATTACTTCCGGGACAGCAAGAGACCCAGTACTTC.

The gene calls are TRBV5-1 and TRBJ1-5; tentatively, D is TRBD1 (5 bases). Germline loops: CDR1 SGHRS, CDR2 YFSETQ. The V end lost 0 bases, the J end lost 5 bases, and 12 bases lay between the germline ends. The length of the CDR3 is 15 residues. The CDR3 protein is CASSLVGGSDQPQHF. CDR3 sequence (DNA): TGCGCCAGCAGCTTGGTCGGGGGTAGTGATCAGCCCCAGCATTTT. Full variable domain (outside the CDR3, taken from reference TRBV5-1 and TRBJ1-5): KAGVTQTPRYLIKTRGQQVTLSCSPISGHRSVSWYQQTPGQGLQFLFEYFSETQRNKGNFPGRFSGRQFSNSRSEMNVSTLELGDSALYLCASSLVGGSDQPQHFGDGTRLSIL.

This clone was seen a handful of times. J is TRBJ2-3 and V is TRBV28, with TRBD2 as a possible D gene (6 bases). Germline CDR1 is MDHEN and CDR2 is SYDVKM. V was clipped by 11 bases and J by 3 bases, with 12 bases between them. The CDR3 runs 12 residues. The CDR3 is CAARDSTDTQYF. CDR3 in DNA: TGTGCCGCGCGGGACTCTACAGATACGCAGTATTTT.